Listed below are T cell receptor beta chains from one sample, sequenced in a study of T cells after yellow fever vaccination. Each CDR3 protein gets one entry after TCRdb re-called the 5' RACE reads with MiXCR. Of hundreds of thousands of distinct CDR3 sequences in the sample, around 13% are singletons; the top ten hold roughly 3%. The sequences come from CD4+ T cells sorted from PBMCs, collected 15 days after the yellow fever booster vaccination. The source is a man between 18 and 29 years old who received the YFV17D yellow fever vaccine. CDR3s include the opening cysteine and the closing phenylalanine or tryptophan. D genes are given only for firm matches. Expanded clones get a size class; other rows say once, few or many, or leave the size out.

cdr3_length: 15
d_call: TRBD2
clone_size: few
v_call: TRBV7-3
j_call: TRBJ2-5
cdr3_aa: CASSLGRGVQETQYF
cdr3_nt: TGTGCCAGCAGCTTAGGGCGGGGGGTCCAAGAGACCCAGTACTTC

cdr3_length: 16
d_call: TRBD1
clone_size: few
v_call: TRBV7-9
j_call: TRBJ2-5
cdr3_aa: CASSLGQGMIQETQYF
cdr3_nt: TGTGCCAGCAGCTTGGGACAGGGGATGATCCAAGAGACCCAGTACTTC

cdr3_length: 14
d_call: .
clone_size: .
v_call: TRBV29-1
j_call: TRBJ2-3
cdr3_aa: CSVSFGVGSNTQYF
cdr3_nt: TGCAGCGTCTCATTCGGGGTGGGCTCAAATACGCAGTATTTT

cdr3_length: 18
d_call: .
clone_size: .
v_call: TRBV6-4
j_call: TRBJ2-1
cdr3_aa: CASSDSYSRGHVYNEQFF
cdr3_nt: TGTGCCAGCAGTGACTCGTACTCGAGAGGTCACGTTTACAATGAGCAGTTCTTC

cdr3_length: 16
d_call: TRBD1
clone_size: .
v_call: TRBV7-2
j_call: TRBJ2-1
cdr3_aa: CASSLSRDRDTHEQFF
cdr3_nt: TGTGCCAGCAGCTTAAGCCGGGACAGGGATACCCATGAGCAGTTCTTC

cdr3_length: 13
d_call: .
clone_size: .
v_call: TRBV6-5
j_call: TRBJ1-4
cdr3_aa: CASSYMVGEKLFF
cdr3_nt: TGTGCCAGCAGTTACATGGTTGGGGAAAAACTGTTTTTT

cdr3_length: 12
d_call: .
clone_size: .
v_call: TRBV6-1
j_call: TRBJ1-2
cdr3_aa: CASSEAYYGYTF
cdr3_nt: TGTGCCAGCAGTGAAGCGTACTATGGCTACACCTTC

cdr3_length: 12
d_call: .
clone_size: .
v_call: TRBV7-3
j_call: TRBJ2-1
cdr3_aa: CASSPTGREQFF
cdr3_nt: TGTGCCAGCAGCCCAACAGGACGAGAGCAGTTCTTC

cdr3_length: 14
d_call: TRBD1
clone_size: many
v_call: TRBV5-6
j_call: TRBJ1-6
cdr3_aa: CASSLGQGNSPLHF
cdr3_nt: TGTGCCAGCAGCTTAGGACAGGGAAATTCACCCCTCCACTTT

cdr3_length: 13
d_call: .
clone_size: few
v_call: TRBV7-9
j_call: TRBJ2-7
cdr3_aa: CASSSLAGPQQYF
cdr3_nt: TGTGCCAGCAGCTCCTTGGCGGGCCCTCAGCAGTACTTC

cdr3_length: 15
d_call: TRBD2
clone_size: few
v_call: TRBV7-8
j_call: TRBJ2-1
cdr3_aa: CASSGPSGGYNEQFF
cdr3_nt: TGTGCCAGCAGCGGCCCTAGCGGGGGATACAATGAGCAGTTCTTC

cdr3_length: 12
d_call: .
clone_size: .
v_call: TRBV24-1
j_call: TRBJ1-1
cdr3_aa: CATSDRDTEAFF
cdr3_nt: TGTGCCACCAGTGATCGGGACACTGAAGCTTTCTTT

cdr3_length: 15
d_call: .
clone_size: few
v_call: TRBV4-2
j_call: TRBJ1-1
cdr3_aa: CASSQEYSLNTEAFF
cdr3_nt: TGTGCCAGCAGCCAAGAATACAGCTTGAACACTGAAGCTTTCTTT

cdr3_length: 14
d_call: TRBD1
clone_size: .
v_call: TRBV7-2
j_call: TRBJ2-4
cdr3_aa: CASSWDRGGNIQYF
cdr3_nt: TGTGCCAGCAGCTGGGACAGGGGGGGAAACATTCAGTACTTC

cdr3_length: 14
d_call: TRBD2
clone_size: few
v_call: TRBV5-1
j_call: TRBJ2-1
cdr3_aa: CASQERDRYNEQFF
cdr3_nt: TGCGCCAGCCAGGAGCGGGATAGGTACAATGAGCAGTTCTTC

cdr3_length: 14
d_call: .
clone_size: few
v_call: TRBV5-1
j_call: TRBJ1-5
cdr3_aa: CASSVGPLNQPQHF
cdr3_nt: TGCGCCAGCAGCGTGGGCCCCCTAAATCAGCCCCAGCATTTT

cdr3_length: 14
d_call: .
clone_size: .
v_call: TRBV5-6
j_call: TRBJ1-2
cdr3_aa: CASSLAGIPDGYTF
cdr3_nt: TGTGCCAGCAGCTTGGCAGGGATTCCGGATGGCTACACCTTC

cdr3_length: 14
d_call: .
clone_size: .
v_call: TRBV5-4
j_call: TRBJ2-3
cdr3_aa: CASSLVTVTDTQYF
cdr3_nt: TGTGCCAGCAGCTTGGTTACGGTGACAGATACGCAGTATTTT

cdr3_length: 21
d_call: TRBD1
clone_size: few
v_call: TRBV6-6
j_call: TRBJ1-3
cdr3_aa: CASSYSRQGWMGAHSGNTIYF
cdr3_nt: TGTGCCAGCAGTTACTCCCGACAGGGGTGGATGGGGGCTCACTCTGGAAACACCATATATTTT

cdr3_length: 13
d_call: TRBD1
clone_size: .
v_call: TRBV7-2
j_call: TRBJ1-1
cdr3_aa: CASTLGTGNRAFF
cdr3_nt: TGTGCCAGCACCTTGGGGACAGGGAATCGGGCTTTCTTT

cdr3_length: 14
d_call: .
clone_size: few
v_call: TRBV6-5
j_call: TRBJ1-5
cdr3_aa: CASSPRGYNQPQHF
cdr3_nt: TGTGCCAGCAGCCCCCGGGGGTACAATCAGCCCCAGCATTTT

cdr3_length: 14
d_call: .
clone_size: few
v_call: TRBV5-1
j_call: TRBJ2-5
cdr3_aa: CASSLPGPQETQYF
cdr3_nt: TGCGCCAGCAGCTTGCCTGGCCCCCAAGAGACCCAGTACTTC

cdr3_length: 13
d_call: .
clone_size: few
v_call: TRBV3-2
j_call: TRBJ2-1
cdr3_aa: CASSQVSSTGSFF
cdr3_nt: TGTGCCAGCAGCCAAGTATCCTCGACAGGGTCGTTCTTC

cdr3_length: 12
d_call: .
clone_size: .
v_call: TRBV3-1
j_call: TRBJ2-3
cdr3_aa: CASSQGGVTQYF
cdr3_nt: TGTGCCAGCAGCCAAGGTGGGGTTACGCAGTATTTT

cdr3_length: 12
d_call: .
clone_size: many
v_call: TRBV2
j_call: TRBJ2-5
cdr3_aa: CASSESWETQYF
cdr3_nt: TGTGCCAGCAGTGAATCTTGGGAGACCCAGTACTTC

cdr3_length: 17
d_call: TRBD1
clone_size: few
v_call: TRBV12-3/TRBV12-4
j_call: TRBJ2-1
cdr3_aa: CASSLDRGGPSYNEQFF
cdr3_nt: TGTGCCAGCAGCTTGGACAGGGGGGGTCCCTCCTACAATGAGCAGTTCTTC

cdr3_length: 13
d_call: .
clone_size: .
v_call: TRBV7-6
j_call: TRBJ1-1
cdr3_aa: CASSLVMQSEAFF
cdr3_nt: TGTGCCAGCAGCTTAGTTATGCAGAGTGAAGCTTTCTTT

cdr3_length: 19
d_call: TRBD1
clone_size: .
v_call: TRBV7-6
j_call: TRBJ2-1
cdr3_aa: CASSYSGQGFLKSYNEQFF
cdr3_nt: TGTGCCAGCAGCTACTCCGGACAGGGGTTCCTAAAATCCTACAATGAGCAGTTCTTC

cdr3_length: 14
d_call: .
clone_size: .
v_call: TRBV5-1
j_call: TRBJ2-2
cdr3_aa: CASSHGGRSGELFF
cdr3_nt: TGCGCCAGCAGCCATGGAGGGAGGTCCGGGGAGCTGTTTTTT

cdr3_length: 14
d_call: TRBD2
clone_size: many
v_call: TRBV20-1
j_call: TRBJ2-3
cdr3_aa: CSARVGGGADTQYF
cdr3_nt: TGCAGTGCTAGAGTCGGCGGGGGGGCAGATACGCAGTATTTT

cdr3_length: 14
d_call: .
clone_size: .
v_call: TRBV20-1
j_call: TRBJ1-6
cdr3_aa: CSANRASYNSPLHF
cdr3_nt: TGCAGTGCTAATAGGGCCTCTTATAATTCACCCCTCCACTTT

cdr3_length: 14
d_call: .
clone_size: few
v_call: TRBV19
j_call: TRBJ2-5
cdr3_aa: CASSIVGGIETQYF
cdr3_nt: TGTGCCAGTAGTATAGTAGGAGGGATCGAGACCCAGTACTTC

cdr3_length: 12
d_call: .
clone_size: few
v_call: TRBV5-6
j_call: TRBJ1-1
cdr3_aa: CASSVGTGEAFF
cdr3_nt: TGTGCCAGCAGCGTGGGAACCGGGGAAGCTTTCTTT

cdr3_length: 13
d_call: TRBD2
clone_size: few
v_call: TRBV28
j_call: TRBJ2-5
cdr3_aa: CASHSGGRKTQYF
cdr3_nt: TGTGCCAGCCACTCGGGGGGGCGGAAGACCCAGTACTTC

cdr3_length: 13
d_call: .
clone_size: few
v_call: TRBV10-2
j_call: TRBJ2-2
cdr3_aa: CASRQAVTGELFF
cdr3_nt: TGCGCCAGCAGACAAGCGGTCACCGGGGAGCTGTTTTTT

cdr3_length: 15
d_call: TRBD2
clone_size: .
v_call: TRBV11-2
j_call: TRBJ2-7
cdr3_aa: CASSSSGGGPYEQYF
cdr3_nt: TGTGCCAGCAGCTCCAGCGGGGGGGGACCCTACGAGCAGTACTTC

cdr3_length: 13
d_call: .
clone_size: few
v_call: TRBV20-1
j_call: TRBJ1-2
cdr3_aa: CSADRGAGYGYTF
cdr3_nt: TGCAGTGCCGATCGGGGGGCGGGCTATGGCTACACCTTC

cdr3_length: 17
d_call: TRBD1
clone_size: .
v_call: TRBV12-3/TRBV12-4
j_call: TRBJ2-6
cdr3_aa: CASRRGTGFSGANVLTF
cdr3_nt: TGTGCCAGCAGACGGGGGACAGGATTCTCTGGGGCCAACGTCCTGACTTTC

cdr3_length: 13
d_call: TRBD1
clone_size: .
v_call: TRBV7-2
j_call: TRBJ2-7
cdr3_aa: CASSRTGRYEQYF
cdr3_nt: TGTGCCAGCAGCCGGACAGGCCGATACGAGCAGTACTTC

cdr3_length: 21
d_call: TRBD1
clone_size: many
v_call: TRBV7-2
j_call: TRBJ1-2
cdr3_aa: CASSLVSLGRFLTGPGGGYTF
cdr3_nt: TGTGCCAGCAGCTTGGTTTCGTTGGGCAGATTTTTGACAGGGCCTGGGGGTGGCTACACCTTC

cdr3_length: 15
d_call: .
clone_size: .
v_call: TRBV7-7
j_call: TRBJ1-4
cdr3_aa: CASSFARAPNEKLFF
cdr3_nt: TGTGCCAGCAGCTTCGCTCGGGCCCCGAATGAAAAACTGTTTTTT

cdr3_length: 21
d_call: TRBD2
clone_size: few
v_call: TRBV23-1
j_call: TRBJ2-7
cdr3_aa: CASSSTSTSGGLPRIPYEQYF
cdr3_nt: TGCGCCAGCAGTTCAACATCGACTAGCGGGGGCCTTCCTAGGATCCCCTACGAGCAGTACTTC